The rows below give T cell receptor beta chains drawn from one sample of a study of monozygotic twins with cystic fibrosis. The data were produced by immunoSEQ multiplex PCR, yet TCRdb's version contains in-frame clones alone and is incomplete. This sample has about 35,000 clones, with around 66% found just once. Sequencing used blood. The receptors derive from a girl aged 5 to 17 with cystic fibrosis. CDR3s include the opening cysteine and the closing phenylalanine or tryptophan. The D gene is left open where the match is weak. The size entry is marked missing in some rows and otherwise reads once, few, many or a size class.

CASSGREVGDEQYF TGTGCCAGCAGCGGACGGGAGGTCGGCGACGAGCAGTACTTC - TRBV7-2 TRBD2 TRBJ2-7
CASSLRPNTEAFF TGTGCCAGCAGCCTCAGGCCTAACACTGAAGCTTTCTTT few TRBV27 - TRBJ1-1
CADTEAFF TGTGCGGACACTGAAGCTTTCTTT - TRBV19 - TRBJ1-1
CASKGLADQETQYF TGTGCCAGTAAGGGACTAGCAGACCAAGAGACCCAGTACTTC - TRBV19 TRBD2 TRBJ2-5
CASSRRTPGRNTEAFF TGCGCCAGCAGCCGGAGAACCCCGGGACGGAACACTGAAGCTTTCTTT - TRBV5-1 - TRBJ1-1
CASSQQAGVGYEQYF TGTGCTAGCAGCCAACAAGCGGGAGTGGGCTACGAGCAGTACTTC - TRBV7-7 TRBD2 TRBJ2-7
CAWSLFGQIQETQYF TGTGCCTGGAGTCTTTTCGGACAGATCCAAGAGACCCAGTACTTC - TRBV30 - TRBJ2-5
CAWMGGTVNTGELFF TGTGCCTGGATGGGGGGGACAGTTAACACCGGGGAGCTGTTTTTT - TRBV30 - TRBJ2-2
CASSLDTEGSAVYEQYF TGTGCCAGCAGCTTAGACACCGAGGGTAGCGCGGTCTACGAGCAGTACTTC once TRBV7-2 - TRBJ2-7
CASSPTGQETQYF TGTGCCAGCTCACCGACAGGACAAGAGACCCAGTACTTC - TRBV18 - TRBJ2-5
CASSTGYDEQYF TGTGCCAGTAGCACAGGGTACGACGAGCAGTACTTC - TRBV19 - TRBJ2-7
CASSGGPGRETQYF TGTGCCAGCAGCGGAGGCCCTGGGAGGGAGACCCAGTACTTC - TRBV7-2 - TRBJ2-5
CASSQGGNFAEQFF TGCGCCAGCAGCCAAGGCGGTAACTTCGCTGAGCAGTTCTTC once TRBV4-3 - TRBJ2-1
CSVDGIDGYTF TGCAGCGTTGATGGGATAGATGGCTACACCTTC - TRBV29-1 - TRBJ1-2
CASSLGLAENQETQYF TGTGCCAGCAGTCTTGGACTAGCCGAAAATCAAGAGACCCAGTACTTC - TRBV25-1 TRBD2 TRBJ2-5
CASSQDGSSGSYEQYF TGTGCCAGCAGCCAAGATGGATCCAGCGGCTCCTACGAGCAGTACTTC - TRBV4-2 - TRBJ2-7
CASSLGTEAFF TGTGCCAGCAGTTTGGGAACTGAAGCTTTCTTT - TRBV28 - TRBJ1-1
CASSPPHNTGELFF TGTGCCAGCTCACCACCCCATAACACCGGGGAGCTGTTTTTT few TRBV18 - TRBJ2-2